This paragraph covers one T cell receptor beta chain sequence. What it binds is not known. For every subset, genomic DNA was evenly distributed across several immunoSEQ plates. Assay: immunoSEQ multiplex PCR; the TCRdb copy retains only in-frame clones and omits some. The table has more than 500,000 clones, approximately 96% seen once. The sample comes from a study of shared clonotypes between healthy human individuals. This CDR3 has 14 residues. The V end lost 0 bases, the J end lost 6 bases, and 11 bases lay between the germline ends. Naive CD8 cells comprised CD45RO-negative, CCR7-positively selected cells, excluding terminally differentiated effector memory CD45RA+ cells. Study observations and caveats: Only a few donors were included, so the genetic and exposure-history diversity represented was limited. Clonotype sharing across a few donors was observed for around 4.8% of naive CD4 clonotypes. Large depth notwithstanding, sorted-subset sequencing proved incomplete by rarefaction.

The sequence came from a woman in her twenties or thirties in good health. The chain employs TRBV23-1 and TRBJ2-5, with D maybe TRBD1 (6 bases). Being an ORF, TRBV23-1 has a function that is uncertain. The sequencing input was naive CD8+ T cells sorted from blood. The CDR3 coding sequence is TGCGCCAGCAGTCAATCGACAGGTAAGAAGACCCAGTACTTC. Protein: CASSQSTGKKTQYF.